The subject of this entry is one T cell receptor beta chain. The record originates from a study of blood T cell repertoires in COVID-19. TCRdb's table, derived via immunoSEQ multiplex PCR, lists solely in-frame clones and lacks some. The data show roughly 200,000 clones, 85% seen once. Germline CDR1 and CDR2: MGHDK and SYGVNS. The CDR3 covers 13 residues. Deletions cut 7 bases from V and 5 bases from J, with 14 bases between. The sequencing sample was made of PBMCs or T cells enriched from blood (not recorded which). The chain couples TRBV25-1 to TRBJ1-2; TRBD1 is a possible D gene (5 bases). The source of this sequence is a man between 40 and 49 years old who had recovered from COVID-19. The CDR3 protein is CASTFGQGYGYTF. CDR3 DNA: TGTGCCAGCACCTTTGGTCAGGGTTATGGCTACACCTTC.